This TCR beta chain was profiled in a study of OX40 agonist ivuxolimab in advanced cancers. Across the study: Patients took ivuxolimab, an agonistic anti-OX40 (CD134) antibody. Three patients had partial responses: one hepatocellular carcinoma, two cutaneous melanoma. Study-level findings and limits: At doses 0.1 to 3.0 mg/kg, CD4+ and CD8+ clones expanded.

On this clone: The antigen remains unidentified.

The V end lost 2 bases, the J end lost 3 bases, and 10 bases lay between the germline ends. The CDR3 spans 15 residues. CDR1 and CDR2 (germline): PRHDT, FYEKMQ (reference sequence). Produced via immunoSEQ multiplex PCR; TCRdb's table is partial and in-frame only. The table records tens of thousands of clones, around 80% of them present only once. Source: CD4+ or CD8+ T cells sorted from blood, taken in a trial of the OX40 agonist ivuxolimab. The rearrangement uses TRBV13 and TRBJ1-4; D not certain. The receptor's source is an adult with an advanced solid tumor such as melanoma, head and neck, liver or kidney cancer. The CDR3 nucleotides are TGTGCCAGCAGCTTAAGGTCCATAGCTAATGAAAAACTGTTTTTT. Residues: CASSLRSIANEKLFF.